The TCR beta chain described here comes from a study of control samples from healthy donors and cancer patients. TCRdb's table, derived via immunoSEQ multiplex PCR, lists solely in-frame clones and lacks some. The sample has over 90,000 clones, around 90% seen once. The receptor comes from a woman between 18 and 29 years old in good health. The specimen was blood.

The CDR3 loop reads CASSSYRGSGNTIYF. CDR3 nucleotides: TGTGCCAGCAGCTCCTACAGGGGATCTGGAAACACCATATATTTT. The chain links TRBV11-2 to TRBJ1-3; TRBD1 agrees at 7 bases. Per germline, CDR1 SGHAT and CDR2 FQNNGV. J lost 1 base, V lost 4 bases, and 4 bases had no gene match. The CDR3 covers 15 residues.